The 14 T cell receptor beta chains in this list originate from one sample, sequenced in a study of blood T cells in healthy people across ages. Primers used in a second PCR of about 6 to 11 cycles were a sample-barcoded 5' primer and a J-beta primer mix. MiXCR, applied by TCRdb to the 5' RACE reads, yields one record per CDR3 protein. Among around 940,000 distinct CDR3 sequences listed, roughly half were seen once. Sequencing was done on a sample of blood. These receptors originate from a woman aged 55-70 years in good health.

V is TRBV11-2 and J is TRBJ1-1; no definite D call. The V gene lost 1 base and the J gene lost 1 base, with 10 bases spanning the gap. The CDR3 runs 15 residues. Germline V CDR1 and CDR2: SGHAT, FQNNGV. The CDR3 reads CASSLVPAPNTEAFF. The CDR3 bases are TGTGCCAGCAGCTTAGTTCCGGCGCCGAACACTGAAGCTTTCTTT.

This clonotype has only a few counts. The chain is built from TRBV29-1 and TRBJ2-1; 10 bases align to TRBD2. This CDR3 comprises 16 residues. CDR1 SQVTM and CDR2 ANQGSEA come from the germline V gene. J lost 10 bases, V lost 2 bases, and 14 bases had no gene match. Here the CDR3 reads CSVELASGRTSLEQFF. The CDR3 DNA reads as TGCAGCGTTGAATTGGCTAGCGGGAGAACTTCTCTGGAGCAGTTCTTC.

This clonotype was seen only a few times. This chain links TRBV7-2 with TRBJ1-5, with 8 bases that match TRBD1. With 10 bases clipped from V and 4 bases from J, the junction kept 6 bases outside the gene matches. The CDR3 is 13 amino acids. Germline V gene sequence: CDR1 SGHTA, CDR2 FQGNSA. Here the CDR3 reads CATSGQGNQPQHF. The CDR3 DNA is TGTGCCACAAGCGGACAGGGAAATCAGCCCCAGCATTTT.

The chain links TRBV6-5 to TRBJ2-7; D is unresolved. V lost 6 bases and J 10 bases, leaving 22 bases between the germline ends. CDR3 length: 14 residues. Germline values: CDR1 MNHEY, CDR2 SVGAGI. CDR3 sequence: CASSPSFGVEIQYF. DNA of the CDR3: TGTGCCAGCAGCCCCTCTTTTGGGGTAGAGATCCAGTACTTC.

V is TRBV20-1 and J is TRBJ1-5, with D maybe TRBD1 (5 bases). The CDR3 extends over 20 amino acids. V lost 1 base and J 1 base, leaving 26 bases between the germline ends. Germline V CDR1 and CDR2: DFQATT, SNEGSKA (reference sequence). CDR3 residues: CSARGFGGDLNEESNQPQHF. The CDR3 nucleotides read TGCAGTGCTAGAGGGTTCGGGGGGGACCTAAATGAGGAGAGCAATCAGCCCCAGCATTTT.

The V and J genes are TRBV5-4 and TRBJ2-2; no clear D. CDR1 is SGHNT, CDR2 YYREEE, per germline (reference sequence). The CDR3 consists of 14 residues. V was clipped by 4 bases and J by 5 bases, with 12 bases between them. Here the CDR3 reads CASSPDPATGELFF. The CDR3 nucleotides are TGTGCCAGCAGCCCCGACCCTGCAACCGGGGAGCTGTTTTTT.

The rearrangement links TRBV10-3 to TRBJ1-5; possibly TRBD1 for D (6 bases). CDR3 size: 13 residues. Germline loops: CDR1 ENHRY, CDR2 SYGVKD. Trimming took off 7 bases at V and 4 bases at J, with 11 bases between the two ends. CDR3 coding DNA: TGTGCCATCAACGGACAGCGGAATCAGCCCCAGCATTTT. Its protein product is CAINGQRNQPQHF.

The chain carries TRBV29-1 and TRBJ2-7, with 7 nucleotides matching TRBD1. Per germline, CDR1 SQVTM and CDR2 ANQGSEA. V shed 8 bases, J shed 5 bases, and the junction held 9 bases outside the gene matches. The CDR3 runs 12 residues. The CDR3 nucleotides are TGCAGCAGGGGGACAGACAACGACGAGCAGTACTTC. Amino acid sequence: CSRGTDNDEQYF.

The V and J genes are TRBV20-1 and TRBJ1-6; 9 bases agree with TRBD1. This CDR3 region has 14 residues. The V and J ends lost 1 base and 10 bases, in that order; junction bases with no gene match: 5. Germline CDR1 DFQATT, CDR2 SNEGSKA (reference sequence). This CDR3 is CSARVRDRVSPLHF. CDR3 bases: TGCAGTGCTAGAGTCCGGGACAGGGTCTCACCCCTCCACTTT.

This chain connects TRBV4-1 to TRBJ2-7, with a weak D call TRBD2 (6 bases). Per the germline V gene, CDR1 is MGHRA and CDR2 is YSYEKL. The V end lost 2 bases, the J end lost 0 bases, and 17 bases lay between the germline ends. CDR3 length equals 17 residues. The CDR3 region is CASSQRIASVDSYEQYF. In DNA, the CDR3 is TGCGCCAGCAGCCAACGGATTGCTAGCGTTGACTCCTACGAGCAGTACTTC.

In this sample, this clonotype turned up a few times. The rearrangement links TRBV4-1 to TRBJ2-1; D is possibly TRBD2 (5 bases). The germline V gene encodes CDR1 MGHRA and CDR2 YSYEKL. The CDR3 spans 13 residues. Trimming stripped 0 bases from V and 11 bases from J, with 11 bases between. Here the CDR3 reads CASSQEVTGKQFF. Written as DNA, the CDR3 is TGCGCCAGCAGCCAAGAGGTAACCGGGAAGCAGTTCTTC.

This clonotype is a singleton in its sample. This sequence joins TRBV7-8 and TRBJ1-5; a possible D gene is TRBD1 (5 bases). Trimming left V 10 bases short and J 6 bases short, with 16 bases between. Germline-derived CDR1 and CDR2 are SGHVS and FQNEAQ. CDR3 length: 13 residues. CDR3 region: CATGGGYAQPQHF. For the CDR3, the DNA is TGTGCCACGGGGGGGGGTTACGCTCAGCCCCAGCATTTT. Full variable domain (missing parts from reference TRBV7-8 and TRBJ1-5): GAGVSQSPRYKVAKRGQDVALRCDPISGHVSLFWYQQALGQGPEFLTYFQNEAQLDKSGLPSDRFFAERPEGSVSTLKIQRTQQEDSAVYLCATGGGYAQPQHFGDGTRLSIL.

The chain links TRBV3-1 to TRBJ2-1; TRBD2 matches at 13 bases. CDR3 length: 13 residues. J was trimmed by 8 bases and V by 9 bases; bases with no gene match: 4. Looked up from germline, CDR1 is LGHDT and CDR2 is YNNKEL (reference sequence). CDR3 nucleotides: TGTGCCAGTGGGACTAGCGGGATGGATGAGCAGTTCTTC. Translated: CASGTSGMDEQFF.

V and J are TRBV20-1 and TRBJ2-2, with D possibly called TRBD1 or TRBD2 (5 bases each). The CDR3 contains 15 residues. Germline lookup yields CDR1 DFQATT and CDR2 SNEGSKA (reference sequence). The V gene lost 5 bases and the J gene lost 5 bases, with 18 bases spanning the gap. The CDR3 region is CSAQLPGRGTGELFF. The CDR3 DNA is TGCAGTGCTCAACTTCCGGGACGCGGAACCGGGGAGCTGTTTTTT.